The next 32 T cell receptor beta chains were all read from a single sample in a study of T-cell memory formation after mild COVID-19. TCRdb reanalysed the 5' RACE reads using MiXCR and keeps one entry per CDR3 protein. The sample consists of 200,000 to 300,000 distinct CDR3 sequences, 7.5% to 10% of them appearing once. The specimen sequenced was PBMCs or a T cell subset sorted from them (not recorded which). The origin of the receptors is a man in his late teens or twenties who had mild COVID-19 (a few samples of this study predate the infection). Cell type and time point are not known.

This clonotype has a handful of counts. V and J are TRBV6-6 and TRBJ1-2; D is unresolved. The CDR3 sequence is 15 residues long. The germline gives CDR1 MNHNY, CDR2 SVGAGI (reference sequence). V lost 0 bases to trimming and J lost 0 bases, with 8 bases between them. The CDR3 coding sequence is TGTGCCAGCAGTTACTCGAACCACCCTAACTATGGCTACACCTTC. It is translated as CASSYSNHPNYGYTF.

V is TRBV4-3 and J is TRBJ2-1; D is unclear. Germline CDR1 is LGHNA and CDR2 is YSLEER. The CDR3 totals 13 residues. Trimming stripped 3 bases from V and 4 bases from J, with 7 bases between. The CDR3 sequence is CASSHDTYNEQFF. As DNA, the CDR3 is TGCGCCAGCAGCCATGACACATACAATGAGCAGTTCTTC.

This clonotype was counted between two and nine times. The gene calls are TRBV7-9 and TRBJ1-2; D possibly corresponds to TRBD1 (5 bases). Between the trimmed V and J ends, which lost 5 bases and 3 bases, there was a span of 19 bases. This CDR3 contains 16 residues. Germline CDR1 reads SEHNR; CDR2 reads FQNEAQ (reference sequence). The CDR3 DNA follows: TGTGCCAGCAGCCCACTACCGGGGGTTAAAGACTATGGCTACACCTTC. Translation: CASSPLPGVKDYGYTF. Looking up the rest from reference TRBV7-9 and TRBJ1-2 gives the full variable domain: DTGVSQNPRHKITKRGQNVTFRCDPISEHNRLYWYRQTLGQGPEFLTYFQNEAQLEKSRLLSDRFSAERPKGSFSTLEIQRTEQGDSAMYLCASSPLPGVKDYGYTFGSGTRLTVV.

The table lists this clonotype with many counts. This chain links TRBV9 with TRBJ2-5, with D maybe TRBD1 (6 bases). V was trimmed by 3 bases and J by 3 bases, leaving 12 bases between them. The V gene's germline CDR1 is SGDLS and CDR2 YYNGEE. The CDR3 covers 14 residues. The CDR3 loop is CASSAAGVEETQYF. The CDR3 DNA is TGTGCCAGCAGCGCCGCAGGGGTAGAAGAGACCCAGTACTTC.

This clonotype was seen at least ten times. The rearrangement joins TRBV11-1 to TRBJ2-5; D gene unclear. This CDR3 comprises 12 residues. The germline V and J ends were trimmed by 6 bases and 4 bases, with 9 bases remaining between them. Germline loops: CDR1 SGHAT, CDR2 FQDESV (reference sequence). CDR3 protein: CASSSSGETQYF. For the CDR3, the DNA is TGTGCCAGCAGTTCCTCCGGAGAGACCCAGTACTTC.

This clonotype was seen a few times. The chain has TRBV2 and TRBJ2-5; D tentatively reads TRBD1 or TRBD2 (6 bases each). Trimming removed 2 bases at V and 5 bases at J, with 18 bases between. Per the germline V gene, CDR1 is SNHLY and CDR2 is FYNNEI. This CDR3 is built from 16 residues. This chain's CDR3 is CASSEIPGGAGETQYF. CDR3 DNA sequence: TGTGCCAGCAGTGAAATCCCCGGGGGCGCAGGGGAGACCCAGTACTTC. Full variable domain (outside the CDR3, taken from reference TRBV2 and TRBJ2-5): EPEVTQTPSHQVTQMGQEVILRCVPISNHLYFYWYRQILGQKVEFLVSFYNNEISEKSEIFDDQFSVERPDGSNFTLKIRSTKLEDSAMYFCASSEIPGGAGETQYFGPGTRLLVL.

This clonotype was observed at least ten times. J is TRBJ2-3 and V is TRBV5-1; the D gene is possibly TRBD2 (5 bases). The CDR3 extends over 14 amino acids. The germline CDR1 and CDR2 sequences are SGHRS and YFSETQ. V was clipped by 5 bases and J by 5 bases, with 15 bases between them. This CDR3 is CASSSEAVVDTQYF. Here the CDR3 DNA reads TGCGCCAGCAGTTCTGAAGCGGTCGTAGATACGCAGTATTTT.

This sequence joins TRBV5-1 and TRBJ2-2, with 7 nucleotides matching TRBD2. Germline trimming cut 0 bases from V and 3 bases from J; bases unmatched to any gene: 2. This CDR3 is built from 15 residues. Germline V gene data show CDR1 as SGHRS and CDR2 as YFSETQ. This CDR3 is CASSLVGGYTGELFF. The CDR3 DNA reads as TGCGCCAGCAGCTTGGTCGGGGGGTACACCGGGGAGCTGTTTTTT. Variable domain in full (rest from reference TRBV5-1 and TRBJ2-2): KAGVTQTPRYLIKTRGQQVTLSCSPISGHRSVSWYQQTPGQGLQFLFEYFSETQRNKGNFPGRFSGRQFSNSRSEMNVSTLELGDSALYLCASSLVGGYTGELFFGEGSRLTVL.

The genes are TRBV4-1 and TRBJ1-5; D gene uncertain. V was cut by 0 bases and J by 2 bases, with 8 bases left in between. Germline CDR1 is MGHRA and CDR2 is YSYEKL. CDR3 size: 15 residues. The chain's CDR3 is CASSQDRAGNQPQHF. DNA of the CDR3: TGCGCCAGCAGCCAAGACCGGGCGGGCAATCAGCCCCAGCATTTT.

The chain combines TRBV15 with TRBJ2-3; 9 bases line up with TRBD2. Germline CDR1 reads LNHNV; CDR2 reads YYDKDF (reference sequence). V trimming: 2 bases; J trimming: 3 bases; junction bases outside the gene matches: 6. The length of the CDR3 is 16 residues. The CDR3 loop is CATSRTSGGHTDTQYF. The CDR3 nucleotides read TGTGCCACCAGCAGAACCAGCGGGGGGCATACAGATACGCAGTATTTT. The full variable domain, its missing parts supplied by reference TRBV15 and TRBJ2-3, is DAMVIQNPRYQVTQFGKPVTLSCSQTLNHNVMYWYQQKSSQAPKLLFHYYDKDFNNEADTPDNFQSRRPNTSFCFLDIRSPGLGDTAMYLCATSRTSGGHTDTQYFGPGTRLTVL.

This clonotype has just a few counts. This chain uses TRBV6-2 or TRBV6-3 with TRBJ1-3; TRBD1 might be the D (5 bases). V lost 4 bases to trimming and J lost 3 bases, with 13 bases between them. CDR3 length: 15 residues. CDR1 MNHEY and CDR2 SVGEGT come from the germline V gene. As DNA, the CDR3 is TGTGCCAGCAGTTCGGTTCAGGGATTTGGAAACACCATATATTTT. It yields the protein CASSSVQGFGNTIYF.

The table lists this clonotype with a count of one. CDR3 sequence (DNA): TGTGCCTGGAGTGTAGGGAGCTCTGGGGCCAACGTCCTGACTTTC. It encodes CAWSVGSSGANVLTF. The J gene is TRBJ2-6, the V gene TRBV30; possibly TRBD2 for D (5 bases). Deletions cut 0 bases from V and 0 bases from J, with 6 bases between. CDR3 length equals 15 residues. Looked up from germline, CDR1 is GTSNPN and CDR2 is SVGIG (reference sequence).

The chain links TRBV14 to TRBJ2-7, with 9 bases fitting TRBD1. After removal of 4 bases from V and 2 bases from J, the junction contained 6 bases not matched to a gene. The CDR3 runs to 15 residues. Germline V CDR1 and CDR2: SGHDN, FVKESK. CDR3 sequence: CASSRSGTGPYEQYF. In DNA form, the CDR3 reads TGTGCCAGCAGCCGCTCCGGGACAGGGCCCTACGAGCAGTACTTC.

The chain links TRBV6-5 to TRBJ2-7; D is perhaps TRBD1 or TRBD2 (6 bases each). CDR1 MNHEY and CDR2 SVGAGI come from the germline V gene. Trimming stripped 3 bases from V and 6 bases from J, with 12 bases between. The CDR3 spans 13 residues. The chain's CDR3 is CASSYVQGGEQYF. CDR3 DNA: TGTGCCAGCAGTTATGTACAGGGAGGCGAGCAGTACTTC.

This clonotype was recorded many times. The J gene is TRBJ2-6, the V gene TRBV12-3 or TRBV12-4; D ambiguous. Deletions cut 2 bases from V and 5 bases from J, with 7 bases between. This CDR3 contains 14 residues. The DNA of the CDR3 is TGTGCCAGCAGTTTACGTTCTAGGGCCAACGTCCTGACTTTC. As protein: CASSLRSRANVLTF.

The J gene is TRBJ1-4, the V gene TRBV7-2; possible D gene TRBD1, 6 bases. Germline CDR1 is SGHTA and CDR2 is FQGNSA. Trimming took off 1 base at V and 4 bases at J, with 10 bases between the two ends. The CDR3 length is 15 residues. The DNA for the CDR3 is TGTGCCAGCAGCTTAGATCAGGGGAATAATGAAAAACTGTTTTTT. It specifies CASSLDQGNNEKLFF. The variable domain in full, completed from reference TRBV7-2 and TRBJ1-4, reads GAGVSQSPSNKVTEKGKDVELRCDPISGHTALYWYRQSLGQGLEFLIYFQGNSAPDKSGLPSDRFSAERTGGSVSTLTIQRTQQEDSAVYLCASSLDQGNNEKLFFGSGTQLSVL.

This rearrangement joins TRBV12-3 or TRBV12-4 to TRBJ2-7, with D perhaps matching TRBD2 (5 bases). The CDR3 length is 13 residues. V dropped 5 bases and J dropped 9 bases, with 17 bases sitting between them. CDR3 residues: CASSDSIKRWQYF. The CDR3 DNA sequence: TGTGCCAGCAGTGACTCCATCAAGCGGTGGCAGTACTTC.

This clonotype was counted between two and nine times. The V and J genes are TRBV24-1 and TRBJ1-5; 9 bases match TRBD1. V trimming: 4 bases; J trimming: 7 bases; junction bases outside the gene matches: 7. Germline CDR1 and CDR2: KGHDR and SFDVKD. The CDR3 contains 15 residues. Here the CDR3 reads CATSELQGANQPQHF. The CDR3 DNA reads TGTGCCACCAGTGAGCTACAGGGGGCCAACCAGCCCCAGCATTTT.

The chain recombines TRBV7-2 with TRBJ2-3; 7 bases agree with TRBD2. CDR1 is SGHTA and CDR2 is FQGNSA in the germline V gene. Trimming at V came to 5 bases and at J to 0 bases, leaving 5 bases not matched to a gene. The CDR3 totals 15 residues. CDR3 region: CASSRQAGSTDTQYF. The CDR3 nucleotides read TGTGCCAGCAGCCGACAAGCGGGGAGCACAGATACGCAGTATTTT.

The chain has TRBV4-3 and TRBJ2-5; the D gene is possibly TRBD1 (7 bases). The germline gives CDR1 LGHNA, CDR2 YSLEER. The CDR3 is 13 amino acids. The V gene lost 4 bases and the J gene lost 9 bases, with 15 bases spanning the gap. This CDR3 reads CASSRGGRGAQYF. The CDR3 nucleotides read TGCGCCAGCAGCCGAGGGGGCAGGGGGGCCCAGTACTTC.

This clonotype has only a few counts. The rearrangement uses TRBV7-3 and TRBJ2-2, with D maybe TRBD1 (6 bases). The germline CDR1 and CDR2 sequences are SGHTA and FQGTGA. Deletions cut 3 bases from V and 7 bases from J, with 15 bases between. The CDR3 runs 15 residues. The CDR3 reads CASSFSGVESGELFF. DNA of the CDR3: TGTGCCAGCAGCTTCTCAGGGGTGGAAAGCGGGGAGCTGTTTTTT.

The chain has TRBV6-5 and TRBJ2-3; D uncertain. From germline, CDR1 is MNHEY and CDR2 SVGAGI. Trimming took 6 bases from V and 0 from J, leaving 7 bases between them. The CDR3 length is 13 residues. DNA for the CDR3: TGTGCCAGCAGCATTACTAGCACAGATACGCAGTATTTT. Amino acids: CASSITSTDTQYF.

This clonotype was seen only a few times. The chain links TRBV29-1 to TRBJ2-1, with 9 bases aligning to TRBD1. This CDR3 is built from 13 residues. Germline V gene sequence: CDR1 SQVTM, CDR2 ANQGSEA. The V and J ends lost 1 base and 7 bases, in that order; junction bases with no gene match: 2. CDR3 sequence: CSVEGTGVNEQFF. CDR3 DNA sequence: TGCAGCGTTGAAGGGACAGGGGTTAATGAGCAGTTCTTC.

V and J are TRBV7-9 and TRBJ2-3; D ambiguous. Deletions cut 2 bases from V and 7 bases from J, with 10 bases between. CDR1 is SEHNR and CDR2 is FQNEAQ in the germline V gene (reference sequence). The CDR3 is 13 residues long. The CDR3 nucleotides read TGTGCCAGCAGCTTAATTCAGGATTATACGCAGTATTTT. Translated, it gives CASSLIQDYTQYF.

This clonotype was recorded at least ten times. The chain has TRBV2 and TRBJ2-3; 8 bases are a match to TRBD1. The germline CDR1 and CDR2 sequences are SNHLY and FYNNEI. V was clipped by 6 bases and J by 1 base; unmatched bases: 6. The CDR3 length is 15 residues. In nucleotides, the CDR3 is TGTGCCAGCAGCGGAGGACAGGGAGGCACAGATACGCAGTATTTT. This translates into CASSGGQGGTDTQYF.

This clonotype was seen a few times. The rearrangement links TRBV7-2 to TRBJ2-2; D remains ambiguous. V shed 3 bases and J shed 3 bases, with 11 bases lying between them. CDR1 is SGHTA and CDR2 is FQGNSA in the germline V gene. CDR3 length: 15 residues. CDR3 DNA sequence: TGTGCCAGCAGCTTGTGGGCGTGGGACACCGGGGAGCTGTTTTTT. Protein sequence: CASSLWAWDTGELFF. Complete variable domain (other parts from reference TRBV7-2 and TRBJ2-2): GAGVSQSPSNKVTEKGKDVELRCDPISGHTALYWYRQSLGQGLEFLIYFQGNSAPDKSGLPSDRFSAERTGGSVSTLTIQRTQQEDSAVYLCASSLWAWDTGELFFGEGSRLTVL.

The chain couples TRBV2 to TRBJ2-6, with D tentatively TRBD1 or TRBD2 (6 bases each). The germline CDR1 and CDR2 sequences are SNHLY and FYNNEI. V lost 6 bases and J 1 base, leaving 19 bases between the germline ends. The CDR3 covers 18 residues. The CDR3 loop is CASRPQGGFGSGANVLTF. CDR3 sequence (DNA): TGTGCCAGCAGACCACAGGGAGGTTTCGGTTCTGGGGCCAACGTCCTGACTTTC.

This clonotype appeared a few times. The rearrangement uses TRBV5-5 and TRBJ1-2; possibly TRBD1 for D (5 bases). The CDR3 runs 14 residues. Trimming removed 4 bases at V and 2 bases at J, with 12 bases between. Germline V gives CDR1 SGHKS, CDR2 YYEKEE (reference sequence). The CDR3 region has the DNA TGTGCCAGCAGCCCGGTGCCAGGGAACTATGGCTACACCTTC. Residues: CASSPVPGNYGYTF.

The rearrangement uses TRBV4-1 and TRBJ1-2; D ambiguous. Germline V gives CDR1 MGHRA, CDR2 YSYEKL. Trimming took 1 base from V and 3 from J, leaving 9 bases between them. The CDR3 spans 14 residues. The CDR3 loop is CASSQASLDYGYTF. DNA for the CDR3: TGCGCCAGCAGCCAAGCGTCGTTGGACTATGGCTACACCTTC.

This clonotype was seen repeatedly, ten times or more. The CDR3 reads CSARDRVAGELFF. In DNA, the CDR3 is TGCAGTGCTAGGGACAGGGTGGCCGGGGAGCTGTTTTTT. This chain joins TRBV20-1 and TRBJ2-2; 8 bases are a match to TRBD1. The CDR3 runs 13 residues. V was clipped by 3 bases and J by 6 bases; unmatched bases: 3. Germline assignment: CDR1 DFQATT and CDR2 SNEGSKA (reference sequence).

This clonotype has at least ten counts. J is TRBJ2-3 and V is TRBV12-3 or TRBV12-4, with D possibly being TRBD1 or TRBD2 (6 bases each). The CDR3 contains 14 residues. Trimming cost V 3 bases and J 4 bases, with 11 bases left between them. This CDR3 is CASSFGGLADTQYF. The CDR3 bases are TGTGCCAGCAGTTTCGGGGGCTTGGCAGATACGCAGTATTTT.

The chain combines TRBV10-1 with TRBJ2-2; D gene uncertain. The V gene lost 0 bases and the J gene lost 6 bases, with 11 bases spanning the gap. CDR1 WNHNN and CDR2 SYGVQD come from the germline V gene (reference sequence). This CDR3 contains 15 residues. For the CDR3, the DNA is TGCGCCAGCAGTGAGTCTGGCCCTCTGGCCGGGGAGCTGTTTTTT. Protein product: CASSESGPLAGELFF.